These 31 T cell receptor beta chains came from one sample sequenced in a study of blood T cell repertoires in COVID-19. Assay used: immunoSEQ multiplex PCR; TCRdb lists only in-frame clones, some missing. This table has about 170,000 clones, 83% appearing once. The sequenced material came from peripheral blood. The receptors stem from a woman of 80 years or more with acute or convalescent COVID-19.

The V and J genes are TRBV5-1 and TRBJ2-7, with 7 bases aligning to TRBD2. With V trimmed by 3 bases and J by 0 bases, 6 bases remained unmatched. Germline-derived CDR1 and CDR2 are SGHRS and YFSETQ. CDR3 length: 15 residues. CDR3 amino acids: CASSSSGVSSYEQYF. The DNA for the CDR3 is TGCGCCAGCAGCTCGAGCGGGGTTAGCTCCTACGAGCAGTACTTC. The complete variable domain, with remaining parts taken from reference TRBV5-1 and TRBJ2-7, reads KAGVTQTPRYLIKTRGQQVTLSCSPISGHRSVSWYQQTPGQGLQFLFEYFSETQRNKGNFPGRFSGRQFSNSRSEMNVSTLELGDSALYLCASSSSGVSSYEQYFGPGTRLTVT.

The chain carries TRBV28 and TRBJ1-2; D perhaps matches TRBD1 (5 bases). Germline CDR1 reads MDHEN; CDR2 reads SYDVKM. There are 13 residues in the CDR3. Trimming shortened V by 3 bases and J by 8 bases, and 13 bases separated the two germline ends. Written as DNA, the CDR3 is TGTGCCAGCAGTTTGACAGCGAGAAAGGGCTACACCTTC. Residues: CASSLTARKGYTF.

This chain's CDR3 is CASSIGLGSNEQFF. In nucleotides, the CDR3 is TGTGCCAGTAGTATCGGGTTGGGGAGCAATGAGCAGTTCTTC. The rearrangement joins TRBV19 to TRBJ2-1; D possibly corresponds to TRBD2 (5 bases). This CDR3 comprises 14 residues. Trimming removed 3 bases from V and 6 bases from J, with 12 bases in between. From germline, CDR1 is LNHDA and CDR2 SQIVND (reference sequence).

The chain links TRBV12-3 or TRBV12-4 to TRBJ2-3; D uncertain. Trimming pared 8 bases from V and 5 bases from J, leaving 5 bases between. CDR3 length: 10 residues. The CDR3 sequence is CASGRDTQYF. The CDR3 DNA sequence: TGTGCCAGCGGTAGAGATACGCAGTATTTT.

The CDR3, as DNA: TGCGCCAGCAGCCCCAAAGGAGAGCTGACTGAAGCTTTCTTT. This codes for CASSPKGELTEAFF. The chain couples TRBV5-1 to TRBJ1-1; D is ambiguous. This CDR3 spans 14 amino acids. Germline V lookup: CDR1 SGHRS, CDR2 YFSETQ. V was clipped by 4 bases and J by 5 bases, with 15 bases between them.

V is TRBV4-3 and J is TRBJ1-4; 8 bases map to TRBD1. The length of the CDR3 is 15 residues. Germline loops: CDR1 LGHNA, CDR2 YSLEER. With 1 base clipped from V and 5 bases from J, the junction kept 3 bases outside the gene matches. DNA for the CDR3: TGCGCCAGCAGCCAAGGATGGACAGGGAATGAAAAACTGTTTTTT. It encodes CASSQGWTGNEKLFF.

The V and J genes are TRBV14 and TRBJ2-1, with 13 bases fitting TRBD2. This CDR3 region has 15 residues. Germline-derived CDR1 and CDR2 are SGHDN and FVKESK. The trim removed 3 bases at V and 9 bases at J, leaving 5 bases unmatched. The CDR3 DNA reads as TGTGCCAGCAGCCAGGGACTAGCGGGAAGAAGTGAGCAGTTCTTC. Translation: CASSQGLAGRSEQFF.

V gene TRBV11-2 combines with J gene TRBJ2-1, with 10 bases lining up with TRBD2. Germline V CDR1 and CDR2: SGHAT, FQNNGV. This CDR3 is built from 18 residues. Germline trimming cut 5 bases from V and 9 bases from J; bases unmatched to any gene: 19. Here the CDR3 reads CASSVPPTRTSGGGEQFF. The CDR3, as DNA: TGTGCCAGCAGCGTCCCCCCCACCCGGACTAGCGGAGGGGGTGAGCAGTTCTTC.

The CDR3 loop is CASSRSGRTNEKLFF. CDR3 nucleotide sequence: TGTGCCAGCAGCCGATCAGGTAGAACTAATGAAAAACTGTTTTTT. V and J are TRBV3-1 (or the pseudogene TRBV3-2) and TRBJ1-4; unclear D gene. V lost 4 bases to trimming and J lost 1 base, with 10 bases between them. This CDR3 has 15 amino acids. CDR1 is LGHDT, CDR2 YNNKEL, per germline (reference sequence).

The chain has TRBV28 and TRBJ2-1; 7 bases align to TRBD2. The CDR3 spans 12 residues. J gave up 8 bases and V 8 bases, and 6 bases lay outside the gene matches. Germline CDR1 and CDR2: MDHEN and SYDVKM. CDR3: CASQTSRDEQFF. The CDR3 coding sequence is TGTGCCAGCCAGACTAGCAGGGATGAGCAGTTCTTC.

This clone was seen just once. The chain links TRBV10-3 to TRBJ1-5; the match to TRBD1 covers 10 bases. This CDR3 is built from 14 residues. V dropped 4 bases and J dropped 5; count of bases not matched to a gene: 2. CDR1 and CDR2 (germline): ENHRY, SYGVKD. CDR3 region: CAISAGTGDQPQHF. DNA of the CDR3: TGTGCCATCAGTGCGGGGACAGGGGATCAGCCCCAGCATTTT.

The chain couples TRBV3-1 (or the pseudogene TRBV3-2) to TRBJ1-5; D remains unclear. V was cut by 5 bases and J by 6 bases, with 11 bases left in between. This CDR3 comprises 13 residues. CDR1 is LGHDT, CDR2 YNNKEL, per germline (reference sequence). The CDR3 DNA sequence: TGTGCCAGCAGCTACGGGGAACTTCAGCCCCAGCATTTT. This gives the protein CASSYGELQPQHF.

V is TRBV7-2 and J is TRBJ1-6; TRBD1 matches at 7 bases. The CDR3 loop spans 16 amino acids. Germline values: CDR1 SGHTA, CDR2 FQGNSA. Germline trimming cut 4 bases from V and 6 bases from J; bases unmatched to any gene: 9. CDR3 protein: CASSYRTGQLNSPLHF. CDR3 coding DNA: TGTGCCAGCAGCTACCGAACGGGACAGCTTAATTCACCCCTCCACTTT.

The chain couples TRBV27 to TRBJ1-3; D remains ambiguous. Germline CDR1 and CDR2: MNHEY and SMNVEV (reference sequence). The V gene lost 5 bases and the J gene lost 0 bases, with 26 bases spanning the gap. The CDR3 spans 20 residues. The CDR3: CASSTPTERSILFSGNTIYF. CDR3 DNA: TGTGCCAGCAGTACCCCGACGGAGAGGTCTATTCTCTTCTCTGGAAACACCATATATTTT.

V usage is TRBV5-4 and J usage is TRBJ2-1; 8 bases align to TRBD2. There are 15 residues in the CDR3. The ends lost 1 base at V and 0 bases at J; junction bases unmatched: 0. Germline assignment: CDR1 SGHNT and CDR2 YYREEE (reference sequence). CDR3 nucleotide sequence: TGTGCCAGCAGCTTGACTAGCGGCTCCTACAATGAGCAGTTCTTC. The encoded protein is CASSLTSGSYNEQFF.

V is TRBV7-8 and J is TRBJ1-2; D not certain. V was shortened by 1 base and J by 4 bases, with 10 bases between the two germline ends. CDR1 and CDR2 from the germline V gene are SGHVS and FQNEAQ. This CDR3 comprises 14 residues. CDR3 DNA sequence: TGTGCCAGCAGCTTAGTGCCAGGAACCTATGGCTACACCTTC. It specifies CASSLVPGTYGYTF.

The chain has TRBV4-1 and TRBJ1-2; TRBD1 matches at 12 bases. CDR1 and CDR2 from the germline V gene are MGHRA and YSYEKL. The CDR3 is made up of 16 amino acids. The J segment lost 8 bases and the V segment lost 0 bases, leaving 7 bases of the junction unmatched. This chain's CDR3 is CASSQEGQGAIFGYTF. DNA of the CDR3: TGCGCCAGCAGCCAAGAGGGACAGGGGGCAATATTCGGCTACACCTTC.

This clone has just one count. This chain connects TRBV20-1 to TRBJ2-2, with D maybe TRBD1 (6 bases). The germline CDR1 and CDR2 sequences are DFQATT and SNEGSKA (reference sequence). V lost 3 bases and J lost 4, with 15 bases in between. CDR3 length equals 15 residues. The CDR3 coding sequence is TGCAGTGCTAGTAGGTACCAGGACAGCACCGGGGAGCTGTTTTTT. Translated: CSASRYQDSTGELFF.

CDR3 amino acids: CASRATGGKETQYF. In DNA form, the CDR3 reads TGTGCCAGCAGGGCTACAGGGGGCAAAGAGACCCAGTACTTC. The chain couples TRBV28 to TRBJ2-5; 9 positions match TRBD1. CDR1 MDHEN and CDR2 SYDVKM come from the germline V gene. J lost 3 bases, V lost 6 bases, and 5 bases had no gene match. The CDR3 consists of 14 residues.

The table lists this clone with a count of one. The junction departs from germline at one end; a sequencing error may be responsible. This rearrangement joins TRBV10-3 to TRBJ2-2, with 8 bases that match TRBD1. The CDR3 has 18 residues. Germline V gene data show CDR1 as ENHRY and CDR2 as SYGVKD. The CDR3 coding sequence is TGTGCCATCAGTGAGTTTGACAGGGGATCCTCGAACACCGGGGAGCCGTTTTTT. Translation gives CAISEFDRGSSNTGEPFF.

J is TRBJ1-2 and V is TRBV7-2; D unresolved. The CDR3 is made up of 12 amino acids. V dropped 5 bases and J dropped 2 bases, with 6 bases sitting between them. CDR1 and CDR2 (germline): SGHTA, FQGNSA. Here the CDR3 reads CASSLPNYGYTF. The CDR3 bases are TGTGCCAGCAGCCTCCCCAACTATGGCTACACCTTC.

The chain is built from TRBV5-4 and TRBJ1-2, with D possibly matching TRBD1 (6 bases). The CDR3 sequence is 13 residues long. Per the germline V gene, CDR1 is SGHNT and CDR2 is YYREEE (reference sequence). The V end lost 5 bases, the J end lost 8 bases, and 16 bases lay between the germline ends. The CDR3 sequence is CASSPNRDRGYTF. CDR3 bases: TGTGCCAGCAGTCCTAACAGGGATCGAGGCTACACCTTC. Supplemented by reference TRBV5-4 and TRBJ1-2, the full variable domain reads ETGVTQSPTHLIKTRGQQVTLRCSSQSGHNTVSWYQQALGQGPQFIFQYYREEENGRGNFPPRFSGLQFPNYSSELNVNALELDDSALYLCASSPNRDRGYTFGSGTRLTVV.

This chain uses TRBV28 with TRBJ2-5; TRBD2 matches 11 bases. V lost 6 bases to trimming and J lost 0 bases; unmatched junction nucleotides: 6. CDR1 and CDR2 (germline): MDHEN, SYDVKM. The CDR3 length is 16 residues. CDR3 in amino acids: CASRPSGGRYQETQYF. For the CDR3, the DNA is TGTGCCAGCAGGCCTAGCGGGGGGAGGTACCAAGAGACCCAGTACTTC.

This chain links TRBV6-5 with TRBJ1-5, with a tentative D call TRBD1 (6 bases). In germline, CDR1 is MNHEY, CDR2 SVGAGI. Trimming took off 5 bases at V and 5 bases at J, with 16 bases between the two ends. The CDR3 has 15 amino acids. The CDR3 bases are TGTGCCAGCAGTCCCACAGGGTCGGGTGATCAGCCCCAGCATTTT. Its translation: CASSPTGSGDQPQHF.

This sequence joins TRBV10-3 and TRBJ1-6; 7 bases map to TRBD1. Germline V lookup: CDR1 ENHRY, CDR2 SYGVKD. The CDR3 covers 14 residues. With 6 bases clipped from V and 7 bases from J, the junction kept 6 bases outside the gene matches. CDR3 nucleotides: TGTGCCATCAGAGAGGGGGCGAAAAATTCACCCCTCCACTTT. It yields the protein CAIREGAKNSPLHF.

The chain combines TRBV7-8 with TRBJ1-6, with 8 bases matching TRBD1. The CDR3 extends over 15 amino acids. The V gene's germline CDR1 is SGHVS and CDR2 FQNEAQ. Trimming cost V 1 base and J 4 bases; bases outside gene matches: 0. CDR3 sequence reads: CASSLGTGYNSPLHF. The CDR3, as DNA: TGTGCCAGCAGCTTAGGGACAGGGTATAATTCACCCCTCCACTTT. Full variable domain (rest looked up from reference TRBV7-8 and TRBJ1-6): GAGVSQSPRYKVAKRGQDVALRCDPISGHVSLFWYQQALGQGPEFLTYFQNEAQLDKSGLPSDRFFAERPEGSVSTLKIQRTQQEDSAVYLCASSLGTGYNSPLHFGNGTRLTVT.

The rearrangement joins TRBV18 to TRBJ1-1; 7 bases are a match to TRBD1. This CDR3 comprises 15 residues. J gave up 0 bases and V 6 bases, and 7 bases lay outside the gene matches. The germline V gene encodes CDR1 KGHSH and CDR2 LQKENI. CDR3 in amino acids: CASSTETGMNTEAFF. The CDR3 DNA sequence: TGTGCCAGCTCTACAGAGACAGGGATGAACACTGAAGCTTTCTTT.

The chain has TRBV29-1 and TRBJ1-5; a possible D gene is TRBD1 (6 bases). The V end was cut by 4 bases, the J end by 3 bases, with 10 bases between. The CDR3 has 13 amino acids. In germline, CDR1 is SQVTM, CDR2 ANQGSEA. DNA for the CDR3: TGCAGCGTTGGACAGGCGCTCAATCAGCCCCAGCATTTT. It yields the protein CSVGQALNQPQHF.

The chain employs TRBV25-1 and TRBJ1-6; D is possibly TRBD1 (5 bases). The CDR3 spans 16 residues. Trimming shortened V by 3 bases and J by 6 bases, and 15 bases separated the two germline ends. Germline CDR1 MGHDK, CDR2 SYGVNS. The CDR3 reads CASSEIQGMGNSPLHF. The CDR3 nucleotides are TGTGCCAGCAGTGAGATCCAGGGTATGGGTAATTCACCCCTCCACTTT. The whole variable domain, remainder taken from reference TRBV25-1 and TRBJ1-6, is EADIYQTPRYLVIGTGKKITLECSQTMGHDKMYWYQQDPGMELHLIHYSYGVNSTEKGDLSSESTVSRIRTEHFPLTLESARPSHTSQYLCASSEIQGMGNSPLHFGNGTRLTVT.

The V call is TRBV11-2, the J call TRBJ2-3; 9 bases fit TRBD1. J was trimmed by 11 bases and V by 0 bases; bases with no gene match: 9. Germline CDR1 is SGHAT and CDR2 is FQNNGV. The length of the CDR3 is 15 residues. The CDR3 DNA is TGTGCCAGCAGCTTAGATCGGACAGGGGCGGACCTGCAGTATTTT. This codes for CASSLDRTGADLQYF.

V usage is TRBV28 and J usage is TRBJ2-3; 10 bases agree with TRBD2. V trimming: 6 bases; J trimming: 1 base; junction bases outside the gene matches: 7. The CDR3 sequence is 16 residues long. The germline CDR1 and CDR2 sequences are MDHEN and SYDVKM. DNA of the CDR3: TGTGCCAGCAGCCCCCGGCTAGCGGGGGGCACAGATACGCAGTATTTT. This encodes CASSPRLAGGTDTQYF.